A single TCR beta chain is shown here with its context. Its target antigen remains unknown. There are no base qualities to consult, and no much larger clone falls within one base. The sample was run on an Illumina NovaSeq 6000. cDNA libraries for TCRalpha and TCRbeta were prepared by 5'RACE using constant-segment primers, with sample barcodes and unique molecular identifiers added. Trizol reagent was used to extract RNA from every sample. Library amplification was performed in two PCR steps, and a second sample barcode and Illumina TruSeq adapters were introduced in the second step. Libraries were sequenced on an Illumina NovaSeq with 2 x 150 bp paired-end reads. The study's own analysis went as follows. Demultiplexing of reads and collapsing into UMI-guided consensus sequences were performed with migec v1.2.7. Using mixcr v2.1.11, UMI consensuses were aligned to TRA and TRB V and J templates and then assembled into clonotypes. A clonotype was counted as expanded or contracted only when both edgeR and NoisET called the clonotype significant, with the noise models trained on biological replicates. For edgeR calls, a false discovery rate-adjusted p below 0.01 and a log2 fold-change threshold of 1 were applied. PCA with hierarchical clustering of max-normalized trajectories of the 1000 most abundant clonotypes was used as exploratory dynamics analysis. The CD4 or CD8 phenotype of responding clones was assigned using the separately sequenced CD4+ and CD8+ repertoires. TCRdb reran the public reads through fastp at Q25 and MiXCR, keeping productive beta chains. Rows with one shared CDR3 protein collapse into an entry with the most common genes and DNA. The V and J calls follow TCRdb's processing rather than the paper's. Across this sample there are about 320,000 distinct CDR3 sequences, with roughly an eighth seen only once. Roughly 21% of the sample is held by the ten biggest clonotypes.

Ficoll-Paque density gradient centrifugation was used to isolate PBMCs. The record originates from a study of T-cell memory formation after mild COVID-19 (dated by TCRdb to about 2021). About the study as a whole: Most TCR sequence clusters were specific to one of the two donors. T-cell clones expanding and contracting after mild COVID-19 in two donors were tracked by longitudinal TCRalpha and TCRbeta repertoire sequencing. Two young, previously healthy adult volunteers, one female and one male, were included in the cohort. Broad study findings and their caveats: Some responding clones were found in pre-infection memory, which suggests that pre-existing cross-reactive memory T cells took part in the SARS-CoV-2 response. SARS-CoV-2 specificity was not confirmed for the second-wave clones peaking on day 37. Contracting CD4+ clones were found mainly in CM and EM memory subsets, while CD8+ clones were enriched in EMRA. The study covered only a couple of mild cases, and larger cohorts including severe cases with pre-infection samples were considered necessary. From day 15 to 85, contracting clones showed balanced CD4/CD8 phenotypes, whereas a second wave of clones that expanded from day 15 to 37 leaned towards CD4+.

The germline V gene sets CDR1 to KGHDR and CDR2 to SFDVKD. V lost 2 bases and J lost 2 bases; the stretch between them is 16 bases long. The cysteine opens and the phenylalanine closes a CDR3 of 17 amino acids. Only the CDR3 portion is preserved as DNA: 51 bases, with reading frame beginning at the first base. The chain joins TRBV24-1 to TRBJ2-3; the D element could tentatively be TRBD1 or TRBD2, as 5 bases agree for each. The source of this sequence is a man in his late teens or twenties who had mild COVID-19 (a few samples of this study predate the infection). The sample titles of this study are shuffled in the database, so cell type and time point are left out; the donor was told from shared clones. Sequenced input: PBMCs or a T cell subset sorted from them (not recorded which). The DNA sequence is as follows: TGTGCCACCAGTGATTCTGGCCAAGGGACGCTCACAGATACGCAGTATTTT. The translation is CATSDSGQGTLTDTQYF.